The 2 T cell receptor beta chains below all came from one sample that was sequenced in a study of regulatory T cells in long-lasting Graves disease. The time point was: newly diagnosed GD, antithyroid drugs for less than 3 months. From PBMCs, RNA was extracted and then used to make the TCR library. Library construction for TCR beta used iRepertoire HTBI primers and Arm-PCR of CDR3 regions. TCRdb reanalysed the multiplex PCR reads using MiXCR and keeps one entry per CDR3 protein. There are roughly 500,000 distinct CDR3 sequences in the sample; 12% occur only once, and more than 8% lies in the top ten. This same sample was also taken into another study, of T cells in Graves' hyperthyroidism and ophthalmopathy.

This material consisted of peripheral blood mononuclear cells (PBMCs), taken at new diagnosis, from a patient treated with antithyroid drugs. All receptors come from a woman under 40 with Graves disease.

The table lists this clonotype with a few counts. The chain joins TRBV19 to TRBJ2-7, with 9 nucleotides matching TRBD1. CDR1 is LNHDA and CDR2 is SQIVND in the germline V gene (reference sequence). With 7 bases clipped from V and 2 bases from J, the junction kept 9 bases outside the gene matches. The CDR3 extends over 15 amino acids. CDR3 nucleotide sequence: TGTGCCAGTACCCCGGGACAGGGATCTGCCTACGAGCAGTACTTC. It encodes CASTPGQGSAYEQYF.

This clonotype was seen more than once but under ten times. V is TRBV18 and J is TRBJ2-7, with no clear D. CDR3 length equals 14 residues. The V and J ends lost 0 bases and 7 bases respectively, with 13 bases between them. Germline-derived CDR1 and CDR2 are KGHSH and LQKENI. The CDR3 nucleotides read TGTGCCAGCTCACCACCTGGCTTCAAAATGGAGCAGTACTTC. Encoded protein: CASSPPGFKMEQYF.